These 29 T cell receptor beta chains share one sample of origin, sequenced in a study of STAT5B mutations in CD4+ large granular lymphocyte leukemia. Repertoires were generated with immunoSEQ multiplex PCR, while TCRdb's copy carries only in-frame clones and drops some. The sample holds about 40,000 clones; approximately 84% are singletons and the top ten take under 0.4%. The sample consisted of CD4+ T cells from blood buffy coats. These receptors were collected from a human donor in good health.

There are a few counts of this clone. The rearrangement uses TRBV6-6 and TRBJ2-7, with D unresolved. Germline V gene sequence: CDR1 MNHNY, CDR2 SVGAGI (reference sequence). This CDR3 comprises 15 residues. V was shortened by 0 bases and J by 7 bases, with 16 bases between the two germline ends. CDR3 amino acids: CASSYSTSGRLEQYF. As DNA, the CDR3 is TGTGCCAGCAGTTACTCGACTTCAGGTCGCCTAGAGCAGTACTTC.

The rearrangement uses TRBV5-1 and TRBJ1-1; the D is unclear. This CDR3 is built from 13 residues. Germline loops: CDR1 SGHRS, CDR2 YFSETQ. CDR3 in DNA: TGCGCAACAACAGAGGGTGAGAACACTGAAGCTTTCTTT. The encoded protein is CATTEGENTEAFF. The full variable domain, in which reference TRBV5-1 and TRBJ1-1 provide the parts outside the CDR3, is KAGVTQTPRYLIKTRGQQVTLSCSPISGHRSVSWYQQTPGQGLQFLFEYFSETQRNKGNFPGRFSGRQFSNSRSEMNVSTLELGDSALYLCATTEGENTEAFFGQGTRLTVV.

The chain recombines TRBV9 with TRBJ1-3, with 10 bases matching TRBD1. Losses at the gene ends were 0 bases for V and 2 bases for J; bases not matched to a gene: 2. Germline CDR1 reads SGDLS; CDR2 reads YYNGEE. The CDR3 is 16 amino acids. The CDR3 DNA reads TGTGCCAGCAGCGTAGAGACAGGGGGCGCTGGAAACACCATATATTTT. Protein: CASSVETGGAGNTIYF.

V is TRBV7-8 and J is TRBJ2-6; no reliable D call. Trimming removed 6 bases at V and 0 bases at J, with 24 bases between. Germline V lookup: CDR1 SGHVS, CDR2 FQNEAQ. The CDR3 is 20 residues long. CDR3 amino acids: CASSLRPLERTHSGANVLTF. The CDR3 coding sequence is TGTGCCAGCAGTCTGAGACCCCTGGAACGGACCCACTCTGGGGCCAACGTCCTGACTTTC.

The rearrangement joins TRBV30 to TRBJ2-2, with TRBD2 matching over 7 bases. Germline values: CDR1 GTSNPN, CDR2 SVGIG (reference sequence). V gave up 1 base and J gave up 3 bases; unmatched junction bases: 5. The CDR3 sequence is 15 residues long. CDR3 sequence (DNA): TGTGCCTGGAGTGGGGGCCTAGCGGACACCGGGGAGCTGTTTTTT. Translating it yields CAWSGGLADTGELFF.

This rearrangement joins TRBV7-9 to TRBJ2-7; tentatively, D is TRBD1 (6 bases). The V and J ends lost 2 bases and 0 bases respectively, with 14 bases between them. CDR1 and CDR2 from the germline V gene are SEHNR and FQNEAQ (reference sequence). The CDR3 has 16 residues. CDR3 sequence: CASSLTGQGISYEQYF. The CDR3 nucleotides are TGTGCCAGCAGCTTAACGGGGCAGGGGATCTCCTACGAGCAGTACTTC.

This chain connects TRBV6-5 to TRBJ2-1, with D uncertain. CDR3 size: 14 residues. V was pared by 0 bases and J by 0 bases, with 3 bases between. Germline-derived CDR1 and CDR2 are MNHEY and SVGAGI. CDR3 protein: CASSYSGSYNEQFF. The CDR3 nucleotides read TGTGCCAGCAGTTACTCGGGCTCCTACAATGAGCAGTTCTTC.

The V and J genes are TRBV4-2 and TRBJ1-5; 8 bases match TRBD1. CDR3 length equals 17 residues. Germline CDR1 reads LGHNA; CDR2 reads YNFKEQ. V shed 0 bases and J 6 bases; nucleotides not matched to a gene: 10. The CDR3 nucleotides are TGTGCCAGCAGCCAAGATGGAAACAGGGGGGACGGTCAGCCCCAGCATTTT. Its translation: CASSQDGNRGDGQPQHF.

This chain connects TRBV6-1 to TRBJ1-1; 7 nucleotides agree with TRBD1. The V gene end was trimmed by 6 bases and the J gene end by 3 bases; junction bases not matched to a gene: 7. Germline values: CDR1 MNHNS, CDR2 SASEGT. This CDR3 is built from 14 residues. The CDR3 DNA reads as TGTGCCAGCAGCGCATACAGGGGTTACACTGAAGCTTTCTTT. It translates to CASSAYRGYTEAFF.

V gene TRBV6-6 combines with J gene TRBJ1-2; TRBD1 matches at 7 bases. CDR1 is MNHNY, CDR2 SVGAGI, per germline (reference sequence). This CDR3 has 13 amino acids. Germline trimming cut 6 bases from V and 3 bases from J; bases unmatched to any gene: 4. The CDR3 DNA follows: TGTGCCAGCAGAAGAGGACAGGACTATGGCTACACCTTC. It yields the protein CASRRGQDYGYTF.

This clone was seen a handful of times. The chain carries TRBV18 and TRBJ2-7; 7 bases align to TRBD1. The ends lost 2 bases at V and 2 bases at J; junction bases unmatched: 6. Germline V gene lookup returns CDR1 KGHSH and CDR2 LQKENI. The CDR3 covers 15 residues. CDR3 in amino acids: CASSPGTAGAYEQYF. The CDR3 DNA is TGTGCCAGCTCACCAGGGACAGCTGGTGCCTACGAGCAGTACTTC.

The chain carries TRBV30 and TRBJ2-5; 15 nucleotides match TRBD2. The junction had 6 bases not matched to a gene; V was cut back by 0 bases and J by 1 base. Germline lookup yields CDR1 GTSNPN and CDR2 SVGIG (reference sequence). The CDR3 is made up of 18 amino acids. The CDR3 DNA sequence: TGTGCCTGGAGTGTACAATGGGGACTAGCGGGAGGCCAAGAGACCCAGTACTTC. It yields the protein CAWSVQWGLAGGQETQYF. The full variable domain, rest sourced from reference TRBV30 and TRBJ2-5, is SQTIHQWPATLVQPVGSPLSLECTVEGTSNPNLYWYRQAAGRGLQLLFYSVGIGQISSEVPQNLSASRPQDRQFILSSKKLLLSDSGFYLCAWSVQWGLAGGQETQYFGPGTRLLVL.

The J gene is TRBJ2-6, the V gene TRBV6-5; D unresolved. The CDR3 length is 12 residues. V lost 6 bases to trimming and J lost 0 bases, with 0 bases between them. The germline V gene encodes CDR1 MNHEY and CDR2 SVGAGI. The CDR3 DNA reads as TGTGCCAGCAGCTCTGGGGCCAACGTCCTGACTTTC. This translates into CASSSGANVLTF.

The chain recombines TRBV19 with TRBJ2-1, with 15 bases that match TRBD2. Germline V gene sequence: CDR1 LNHDA, CDR2 SQIVND (reference sequence). The CDR3 has 16 amino acids. With V trimmed by 8 bases and J by 8 bases, 10 bases remained unmatched. CDR3 amino acids: CASRLGLAGGRYEQFF. Written as DNA, the CDR3 is TGTGCCAGTCGTCTGGGACTAGCGGGAGGAAGGTATGAGCAGTTCTTC.

This clone has only one observation. The chain links TRBV9 to TRBJ2-3; 8 positions match TRBD1. Looked up from germline, CDR1 is SGDLS and CDR2 is YYNGEE. V trimming: 4 bases; J trimming: 3 bases; junction bases outside the gene matches: 10. The CDR3 has 16 amino acids. As DNA, the CDR3 is TGTGCCAGCAGCCCCCTAGCAGGGGGCGAAACAGATACGCAGTATTTT. Protein: CASSPLAGGETDTQYF.

The V and J genes are TRBV28 and TRBJ2-1; D gene unclear. CDR1 is MDHEN, CDR2 SYDVKM, per germline. Trimming cost V 3 bases and J 3 bases, with 3 bases left between them. This CDR3 region has 12 residues. Here the CDR3 DNA reads TGTGCCAGCAGTTTGGTCTACAATGAGCAGTTCTTC. Protein: CASSLVYNEQFF.

The chain uses TRBV18 and TRBJ1-1; no clear D gene. This CDR3 has 14 residues. Trimming took 1 base from V and 1 from J, leaving 7 bases between them. CDR1 and CDR2 (germline): KGHSH, LQKENI. CDR3 in amino acids: CASSPQGGNTEAFF. The DNA for the CDR3 is TGTGCCAGCTCACCACAGGGAGGGAACACTGAAGCTTTCTTT.

This clone turned up a few times. The chain couples TRBV4-1 to TRBJ1-1; D may be TRBD1 (5 bases). The ends were cut back, 3 bases at V and 6 bases at J, with 14 bases in the middle. The CDR3 has 14 amino acids. Germline V gene lookup returns CDR1 MGHRA and CDR2 YSYEKL. CDR3 sequence: CASSHGTWEAEAFF. CDR3 in DNA: TGCGCCAGCAGCCACGGGACGTGGGAGGCTGAAGCTTTCTTT.

The rearrangement joins TRBV6-5 to TRBJ1-2; maybe TRBD1 (5 bases). The CDR3 length is 14 residues. V was shortened by 4 bases and J by 3 bases, with 12 bases between the two germline ends. The germline V gene has CDR1 MNHEY and CDR2 SVGAGI. CDR3 sequence reads: CASSFTGADYGYTF. The CDR3 DNA reads as TGTGCCAGCAGTTTTACAGGCGCCGACTATGGCTACACCTTC.

The chain joins TRBV4-2 to TRBJ2-6, with a weak D call TRBD1 (5 bases). This CDR3 is 15 amino acids long. Trimming left V 3 bases short and J 1 base short, with 7 bases between. CDR1 is LGHNA and CDR2 is YNFKEQ in the germline V gene. Here the CDR3 reads CASSQAGSGANVLTF. The CDR3 DNA sequence: TGTGCCAGCAGCCAGGCAGGGTCTGGGGCCAACGTCCTGACTTTC.

V is TRBV18 and J is TRBJ2-7; D remains ambiguous. V lost 3 bases, J lost 5 bases, and 14 bases lay in between. CDR1 is KGHSH, CDR2 LQKENI, per germline. The CDR3 sequence is 14 residues long. DNA of the CDR3: TGTGCCAGCTCACCGGCGTCCGGTCTCGACGAGCAGTACTTC. It encodes CASSPASGLDEQYF. The complete variable domain, with remaining parts taken from reference TRBV18 and TRBJ2-7, reads NAGVMQNPRHLVRRRGQEARLRCSPMKGHSHVYWYRQLPEEGLKFMVYLQKENIIDESGMPKERFSAEFPKEGPSILRIQQVVRGDSAAYFCASSPASGLDEQYFGPGTRLTVT.

The chain couples TRBV4-1 to TRBJ2-3; weak D call: TRBD2 (6 bases). Per the germline V gene, CDR1 is MGHRA and CDR2 is YSYEKL. This CDR3 spans 18 amino acids. The V end was cut by 0 bases, the J end by 0 bases, with 16 bases between. As DNA, the CDR3 is TGCGCCAGCAGCCAAGACTCTCTTCGGGGGTCTAGCACAGATACGCAGTATTTT. Translated, it gives CASSQDSLRGSSTDTQYF.

The chain links TRBV7-8 to TRBJ2-3, with TRBD1 matching over 12 bases. Germline CDR1 is SGHVS and CDR2 is FQNEAQ. V dropped 6 bases and J dropped 4; count of bases not matched to a gene: 11. CDR3 size: 17 residues. CDR3 bases: TGTGCCAGCAGAACGACGGCGGGACAGGGGGCCCCAGATACGCAGTATTTT. As protein: CASRTTAGQGAPDTQYF.

V gene TRBV19 combines with J gene TRBJ1-1; 8 nucleotides match TRBD1. This CDR3 contains 13 residues. Germline CDR1 and CDR2: LNHDA and SQIVND (reference sequence). The J segment lost 5 bases and the V segment lost 4 bases, leaving 3 bases of the junction unmatched. The CDR3, as DNA: TGTGCCAGTAGTACTAGGGACAGGACTGAAGCTTTCTTT. It codes for CASSTRDRTEAFF.

V gene TRBV9 combines with J gene TRBJ2-7; weak D call: TRBD2 (6 bases). The germline CDR1 and CDR2 sequences are SGDLS and YYNGEE. The CDR3 is made up of 15 amino acids. V lost 3 bases, J lost 5 bases, and 18 bases lay in between. The CDR3 spells CASSAGVGGSNEQYF. In DNA form, the CDR3 reads TGTGCCAGCAGCGCCGGGGTCGGGGGTTCGAACGAGCAGTACTTC.

The J gene is TRBJ2-5, the V gene TRBV7-2; 10 bases are shared with TRBD2. CDR1 and CDR2 (germline): SGHTA, FQGNSA. This CDR3 spans 14 amino acids. V lost 4 bases and J lost 5; bases outside the gene matches: 4. The CDR3 loop is CASSSSGGGETQYF. The DNA for the CDR3 is TGTGCCAGCAGCTCAAGCGGGGGGGGCGAGACCCAGTACTTC.

This clone has a single count. This chain joins TRBV7-3 and TRBJ2-2; no clear D. The CDR3 is 15 amino acids. Deletions cut 6 bases from V and 5 bases from J, with 16 bases between. CDR1 SGHTA and CDR2 FQGTGA come from the germline V gene. This CDR3 reads CASRPDGVGTGELFF. Written as DNA, the CDR3 is TGTGCCAGCAGGCCAGATGGTGTGGGGACCGGGGAGCTGTTTTTT. The whole variable domain, remainder taken from reference TRBV7-3 and TRBJ2-2, is GAGVSQTPSNKVTEKGKYVELRCDPISGHTALYWYRQSLGQGPEFLIYFQGTGAADDSGLPNDRFFAVRPEGSVSTLKIQRTERGDSAVYLCASRPDGVGTGELFFGEGSRLTVL.

The gene calls are TRBV9 and TRBJ2-3; D perhaps matches TRBD2 (6 bases). Trimming removed 0 bases from V and 6 bases from J, with 17 bases in between. The V gene's germline CDR1 is SGDLS and CDR2 YYNGEE. The length of the CDR3 is 16 residues. CDR3 protein: CASSVDTSRWSDTQYF. Here the CDR3 DNA reads TGTGCCAGCAGCGTAGATACTAGCAGGTGGTCCGATACGCAGTATTTT. Combining the CDR3 with reference TRBV9 and TRBJ2-3 gives the whole variable domain DSGVTQTPKHLITATGQRVTLRCSPRSGDLSVYWYQQSLDQGLQFLIQYYNGEERAKGNILERFSAQQFPDLHSELNLSSLELGDSALYFCASSVDTSRWSDTQYFGPGTRLTVL.

The V gene is TRBV11-3, the J gene TRBJ1-5, with D maybe TRBD1 (5 bases). Germline values: CDR1 SGHNT, CDR2 YENEEA. Trimming left V 1 base short and J 6 bases short, with 13 bases between. The CDR3 runs to 15 residues. The CDR3 here is CASSLGGREAQPQHF. CDR3 nucleotide sequence: TGTGCCAGCAGCTTAGGCGGCAGGGAGGCTCAGCCCCAGCATTTT.